This entry lists 29 T cell receptor beta chains sequenced from one sample in a study of beta chain features in type 1 diabetes. Findings of the study overall: Type 1 diabetes patients had TCRB CDR3s that were shorter (moderately but significantly so) in all four CD4+ subsets.

The antigens these receptors bind are not known. Expressed TCRB transcripts were sequenced, since all the RNA that had been isolated was reverse transcribed. TCRdb keeps only in-frame clones here, not all; method: immunoSEQ multiplex PCR. This table has around 310,000 clones, about 13% appearing once. The source material was naive CD4+ T cells from blood. The receptors originated from a woman aged 18-29 years with type 1 diabetes.

This clone has a handful of counts. The chain couples TRBV9 to TRBJ2-2; 14 bases fit TRBD2. The CDR3 runs to 16 residues. Germline V CDR1 and CDR2: SGDLS, YYNGEE. J gave up 4 bases and V 4 bases, and 3 bases lay outside the gene matches. The CDR3, as DNA: TGTGCCAGCAGCCTAGGACTAGCGGGAGGCACCGGGGAGCTGTTTTTT. It encodes CASSLGLAGGTGELFF.

The chain joins TRBV7-2 to TRBJ2-3, with D unclear. The V end lost 5 bases, the J end lost 6 bases, and 12 bases lay between the germline ends. The CDR3 has 13 amino acids. CDR1 is SGHTA and CDR2 is FQGNSA in the germline V gene. The CDR3 sequence is CASSPPWLDTQYF. CDR3 bases: TGTGCCAGCAGCCCCCCGTGGCTGGATACGCAGTATTTT. The full variable domain, in which reference TRBV7-2 and TRBJ2-3 provide the parts outside the CDR3, is GAGVSQSPSNKVTEKGKDVELRCDPISGHTALYWYRQSLGQGLEFLIYFQGNSAPDKSGLPSDRFSAERTGGSVSTLTIQRTQQEDSAVYLCASSPPWLDTQYFGPGTRLTVL.

This clone has more than one count but fewer than ten. The chain is built from TRBV30 and TRBJ2-1; 9 positions agree with TRBD2. There are 16 residues in the CDR3. The germline CDR1 and CDR2 sequences are GTSNPN and SVGIG (reference sequence). V was pared by 0 bases and J by 1 base, with 4 bases of the junction left unmatched. This CDR3 is CAWSVRLAGSYNEQFF. CDR3 coding DNA: TGTGCCTGGAGTGTACGTCTAGCGGGGTCCTACAATGAGCAGTTCTTC.

This clone turned up a few times. The gene calls are TRBV7-2 and TRBJ2-5, with 10 bases that match TRBD2. V was clipped by 4 bases and J by 5 bases; unmatched bases: 4. Germline CDR1 and CDR2: SGHTA and FQGNSA. CDR3 length: 14 amino acids. The CDR3 DNA sequence: TGTGCCAGCAGCTCTAGCGGGAGTAGGGAGACCCAGTACTTC. Amino acids: CASSSSGSRETQYF.

The rearrangement links TRBV9 to TRBJ2-7, with D tentatively TRBD2 (6 bases). With 1 base removed from V and 3 bases from J, the gap between germline ends came to 11 bases. Germline V lookup: CDR1 SGDLS, CDR2 YYNGEE. The length of the CDR3 is 14 residues. CDR3 in DNA: TGTGCCAGCAGCGTACGAGCGGACTACTACGAGCAGTACTTC. This sequence encodes CASSVRADYYEQYF.

V usage is TRBV28 and J usage is TRBJ2-2; 13 bases agree with TRBD2. Germline-derived CDR1 and CDR2 are MDHEN and SYDVKM. The CDR3 loop spans 17 amino acids. Trimming took 4 bases from V and 7 from J; bases not matched to a gene: 9. The CDR3 bases are TGTGCCAGCAGTTCCCCCGGACTAGCGGGAGTTGGCGGGGAGCTGTTTTTT. Amino acid sequence: CASSSPGLAGVGGELFF.

This chain links TRBV6-1 with TRBJ2-3; TRBD2 agrees at 8 bases. The ends lost 3 bases at V and 4 bases at J; junction bases unmatched: 9. The CDR3 spans 16 residues. The germline gives CDR1 MNHNS, CDR2 SASEGT. CDR3 nucleotides: TGTGCCAGCAGTGAGGTTAGCGGGGCGTGGGCAGATACGCAGTATTTT. Residues: CASSEVSGAWADTQYF.

This chain joins TRBV29-1 and TRBJ2-1, with D possibly matching TRBD2 (6 bases). This CDR3 has 11 amino acids. The germline CDR1 and CDR2 sequences are SQVTM and ANQGSEA. V shed 5 bases and J shed 10 bases, with 12 bases lying between them. The CDR3 region is CSVSYLAEQFF. As DNA, the CDR3 is TGCAGCGTTTCCTACCTAGCGGAGCAGTTCTTC.

J is TRBJ1-1 and V is TRBV5-4; 8 nucleotides align to TRBD1. This CDR3 has 15 amino acids. Germline trimming cut 9 bases from V and 1 base from J; bases unmatched to any gene: 11. Germline V gene sequence: CDR1 SGHNT, CDR2 YYREEE (reference sequence). DNA of the CDR3: TGTGCCACCGTGACAGGGGCGGCGGGGAACACTGAAGCTTTCTTT. Translation gives CATVTGAAGNTEAFF. The full variable domain, its missing parts supplied by reference TRBV5-4 and TRBJ1-1, is ETGVTQSPTHLIKTRGQQVTLRCSSQSGHNTVSWYQQALGQGPQFIFQYYREEENGRGNFPPRFSGLQFPNYSSELNVNALELDDSALYLCATVTGAAGNTEAFFGQGTRLTVV.

This clone has just a few counts. The CDR3 DNA follows: TGTGCCAGCAGTGAAGTTGGGCAGGGGGCGCGCGGCACTGAAGCTTTCTTT. Translated, it gives CASSEVGQGARGTEAFF. This sequence joins TRBV2 and TRBJ1-1, with 8 bases lining up with TRBD1. The length of the CDR3 is 17 residues. Germline values: CDR1 SNHLY, CDR2 FYNNEI. The trim removed 1 base at V and 4 bases at J, leaving 11 bases unmatched.

This clone was recorded a few times. V gene TRBV5-1 combines with J gene TRBJ2-7; D perhaps matches TRBD1 (6 bases). Germline CDR1 SGHRS, CDR2 YFSETQ. Trimming left V 3 bases short and J 5 bases short, with 18 bases between. There are 15 residues in the CDR3. The CDR3 region is CASSSGQKQGDEQYV. The CDR3 DNA follows: TGCGCCAGCAGCTCTGGACAGAAGCAAGGGGACGAGCAGTACGTC.

The chain is built from TRBV5-4 and TRBJ2-1, with 10 bases fitting TRBD2. The CDR3 has 17 amino acids. The V gene end was trimmed by 4 bases and the J gene end by 9 bases; junction bases not matched to a gene: 16. Germline V lookup: CDR1 SGHNT, CDR2 YYREEE (reference sequence). DNA for the CDR3: TGTGCCAGCAGCCCCCTAGCGGGAGTTGCGCGGTTCGGTGAGCAGTTCTTC. Amino acid sequence: CASSPLAGVARFGEQFF. Filled out from reference TRBV5-4 and TRBJ2-1, the complete variable domain reads ETGVTQSPTHLIKTRGQQVTLRCSSQSGHNTVSWYQQALGQGPQFIFQYYREEENGRGNFPPRFSGLQFPNYSSELNVNALELDDSALYLCASSPLAGVARFGEQFFGPGTRLTVL.

V usage is TRBV27 and J usage is TRBJ2-7; 10 positions match TRBD1. Unmatched junction bases numbered 5, after V lost 8 bases and J lost 4 bases. The CDR3 loop spans 13 amino acids. Per the germline V gene, CDR1 is MNHEY and CDR2 is SMNVEV (reference sequence). CDR3 amino acids: CASSGTGAYEQYF. The CDR3 nucleotides are TGTGCCAGCTCCGGGACAGGGGCATACGAGCAGTACTTC.

This clone was seen more than once but under ten times. The V gene is TRBV28, the J gene TRBJ2-7; 7 positions agree with TRBD2. The CDR3 covers 16 residues. Trimming took 9 bases from V and 4 from J; bases not matched to a gene: 18. Germline lookup yields CDR1 MDHEN and CDR2 SYDVKM. CDR3 DNA sequence: TGTGCCAGTCCCCCGGGGAGGTGGGAGGGCGGGTACGAGCAGTACTTC. It is translated as CASPPGRWEGGYEQYF.

The chain has TRBV9 and TRBJ2-3, with D possibly TRBD1 on 5 matching bases. The CDR3 is made up of 17 amino acids. Germline CDR1 reads SGDLS; CDR2 reads YYNGEE. The V end was cut by 0 bases, the J end by 2 bases, with 16 bases between. In DNA form, the CDR3 reads TGTGCCAGCAGCGTAGGGAGAGCCAGGGCCTTCACAGATACGCAGTATTTT. This codes for CASSVGRARAFTDTQYF.

The genes are TRBV13 and TRBJ2-1, with 10 nucleotides matching TRBD1. With V trimmed by 5 bases and J by 10 bases, 11 bases remained unmatched. There are 15 residues in the CDR3. Germline CDR1 PRHDT, CDR2 FYEKMQ (reference sequence). The CDR3 region has the DNA TGTGCCAGCAGCCCCCTGGAGGGGACAGGGGTCGAGCAGTTCTTC. Translation gives CASSPLEGTGVEQFF. Full variable domain (remainder filled in from reference TRBV13 and TRBJ2-1): AAGVIQSPRHLIKEKRETATLKCYPIPRHDTVYWYQQGPGQDPQFLISFYEKMQSDKGSIPDRFSAQQFSDYHSELNMSSLELGDSALYFCASSPLEGTGVEQFFGPGTRLTVL.

V is TRBV18 and J is TRBJ1-1; 8 nucleotides agree with TRBD1. Germline CDR1 and CDR2: KGHSH and LQKENI. The trim removed 3 bases at V and 11 bases at J, leaving 5 bases unmatched. This CDR3 spans 12 amino acids. The CDR3 loop reads CASSPLTGEAFF. The CDR3 bases are TGTGCCAGCTCACCCCTGACAGGGGAGGCTTTCTTT.

The V and J genes are TRBV5-1 and TRBJ2-1, with 8 bases matching TRBD2. Trimming at V came to 2 bases and at J to 5 bases, leaving 6 bases not matched to a gene. The CDR3 runs to 15 residues. CDR1 and CDR2 from the germline V gene are SGHRS and YFSETQ. The CDR3 loop is CASSLGAGVNNEQFF. DNA of the CDR3: TGCGCCAGCAGCTTAGGAGCGGGAGTAAACAATGAGCAGTTCTTC.

The chain combines TRBV7-2 with TRBJ1-2; D possibly corresponds to TRBD1 (6 bases). From germline, CDR1 is SGHTA and CDR2 FQGNSA. V was cut by 3 bases and J by 3 bases, with 14 bases left in between. The CDR3 is made up of 15 amino acids. The CDR3 DNA reads TGTGCCAGCAGCTTCACACAGGGTCTATACTATGGCTACACCTTC. Translating it yields CASSFTQGLYYGYTF. Full variable domain (remainder filled in from reference TRBV7-2 and TRBJ1-2): GAGVSQSPSNKVTEKGKDVELRCDPISGHTALYWYRQSLGQGLEFLIYFQGNSAPDKSGLPSDRFSAERTGGSVSTLTIQRTQQEDSAVYLCASSFTQGLYYGYTFGSGTRLTVV.

This clone came up a few times. This rearrangement joins TRBV19 to TRBJ2-2, with 7 bases lining up with TRBD2. The V gene end was trimmed by 7 bases and the J gene end by 1 base; junction bases not matched to a gene: 12. Germline lookup yields CDR1 LNHDA and CDR2 SQIVND (reference sequence). The CDR3 has 17 residues. The CDR3 nucleotides read TGTGCCAGTACTCACAGGCTAGCGGCAATGAACACCGGGGAGCTGTTTTTT. Translation: CASTHRLAAMNTGELFF.

This clone appeared a few times. The chain carries TRBV5-4 and TRBJ2-7, with 8 bases that match TRBD1. Germline V CDR1 and CDR2: SGHNT, YYREEE (reference sequence). Unmatched junction bases numbered 9, after V lost 4 bases and J lost 0 bases. The CDR3 contains 16 residues. CDR3 protein: CASSDRRTGSSYEQYF. The CDR3 DNA reads TGTGCCAGCAGCGATCGTCGGACAGGGAGCTCCTACGAGCAGTACTTC.

In its sample, this clone was seen a few times. The chain uses TRBV30 and TRBJ2-7; D is unclear. V lost 6 bases to trimming and J lost 4 bases, with 16 bases between them. The CDR3 loop spans 13 amino acids. Germline CDR1 GTSNPN, CDR2 SVGIG (reference sequence). CDR3 sequence: CACQAVGSYEQYF. For the CDR3, the DNA is TGTGCCTGTCAGGCAGTCGGCTCGTACGAGCAGTACTTC. Together with reference TRBV30 and TRBJ2-7, the CDR3 gives the full variable domain: SQTIHQWPATLVQPVGSPLSLECTVEGTSNPNLYWYRQAAGRGLQLLFYSVGIGQISSEVPQNLSASRPQDRQFILSSKKLLLSDSGFYLCACQAVGSYEQYFGPGTRLTVT.

The V gene is TRBV25-1, the J gene TRBJ2-3; TRBD2 is a possible D gene (6 bases). The germline gives CDR1 MGHDK, CDR2 SYGVNS. The length of the CDR3 is 17 residues. With 6 bases removed from V and 1 base from J, the gap between germline ends came to 20 bases. This chain's CDR3 is CASSPPAGSVGTDTQYF. CDR3 in DNA: TGTGCCAGCAGCCCTCCCGCGGGGTCCGTAGGCACAGATACGCAGTATTTT.

Notes on this clone: Distinct nucleotide sequences in the sample also encode this CDR3. The chain employs TRBV18 and TRBJ1-2, with D perhaps matching TRBD1 (5 bases). Germline V gives CDR1 KGHSH, CDR2 LQKENI. Trimming took 3 bases from V and 0 from J, leaving 11 bases between them. This CDR3 has 15 residues. CDR3 nucleotides: TGTGCCAGCTCACCCGCGGAAGGGGCTAACTATGGCTACACCTTC. This sequence encodes CASSPAEGANYGYTF.

Ten or more counts support this clone. The chain employs TRBV29-1 and TRBJ2-1; TRBD2 agrees at 7 bases. CDR3 length equals 14 residues. CDR1 and CDR2 (germline): SQVTM, ANQGSEA. V lost 5 bases to trimming and J lost 0 bases; unmatched junction nucleotides: 4. The CDR3 loop reads CSVRRGSSYNEQFF. The CDR3 DNA is TGCAGCGTTCGGCGCGGGAGCTCCTACAATGAGCAGTTCTTC.

The rearrangement joins TRBV30 to TRBJ1-3; D remains unclear. The germline gives CDR1 GTSNPN, CDR2 SVGIG (reference sequence). This CDR3 has 13 amino acids. V was cut by 1 base and J by 5 bases, with 9 bases left in between. CDR3 region: CAWSATSRNTIYF. CDR3 nucleotides: TGTGCCTGGAGTGCGACAAGCAGAAACACCATATATTTT.

The sample holds a few counts of this clone. V usage is TRBV5-1 and J usage is TRBJ2-5; no firm D call. The CDR3 spans 11 residues. The germline V gene encodes CDR1 SGHRS and CDR2 YFSETQ. Trimming pared 5 bases from V and 4 bases from J, leaving 6 bases between. In nucleotides, the CDR3 is TGCGCCAGCAGTATCGGAGAGACCCAGTACTTC. Translating it yields CASSIGETQYF.

This chain links TRBV9 with TRBJ2-1; 8 positions match TRBD1. The V and J ends lost 3 bases and 4 bases, in that order; junction bases with no gene match: 6. This CDR3 has 15 residues. Germline CDR1 reads SGDLS; CDR2 reads YYNGEE. The CDR3 reads CASSGGTGLYNEQFF. The CDR3 DNA sequence: TGTGCCAGCAGCGGCGGGACAGGCCTATACAATGAGCAGTTCTTC. Full variable domain (remainder filled in from reference TRBV9 and TRBJ2-1): DSGVTQTPKHLITATGQRVTLRCSPRSGDLSVYWYQQSLDQGLQFLIQYYNGEERAKGNILERFSAQQFPDLHSELNLSSLELGDSALYFCASSGGTGLYNEQFFGPGTRLTVL.

V gene TRBV28 combines with J gene TRBJ1-4, with 12 positions matching TRBD1. The V gene's germline CDR1 is MDHEN and CDR2 SYDVKM. J lost 6 bases, V lost 5 bases, and 4 bases had no gene match. This CDR3 has 15 residues. CDR3 protein: CASSAGTGGDEKLFF. Written as DNA, the CDR3 is TGTGCCAGCAGTGCCGGGACAGGGGGCGATGAAAAACTGTTTTTT.